One and the same sample provided the 10 T cell receptor beta chains below, sequenced in a study of regulatory T cells in long-lasting Graves disease. Researchers made TCR beta libraries by using iRepertoire HTBI primers and running Arm-PCR on CDR3 regions. MiXCR, run by TCRdb on the multiplex PCR reads, gives a single entry per CDR3 protein. The table has approximately 470,000 distinct CDR3 sequences, around 21% seen once; the top ten hold 7.8%. Time point of the sample: persistent/refractory GD, antithyroid drugs over 5 years with positive TRAb. Scientists built the TCR library using RNA that was extracted from PBMCs. This material consisted of peripheral blood mononuclear cells (PBMCs), taken when the disease was refractory, from a patient treated with antithyroid drugs. All receptors come from a female donor with Graves disease.

The chain links TRBV7-6 to TRBJ2-3; 8 bases are shared with TRBD2. J was trimmed by 0 bases and V by 0 bases; bases with no gene match: 14. This CDR3 contains 20 residues. Germline V gives CDR1 SGHVS, CDR2 FNYEAQ. Here the CDR3 reads CASSLATSGRIPTSTDTQYF. The CDR3, as DNA: TGTGCCAGCAGCTTAGCAACTAGCGGTCGTATACCTACTAGCACAGATACGCAGTATTTT. Based on the CDR3 plus reference TRBV7-6 and TRBJ2-3, the full variable domain is GAGVSQSPRYKVTKRGQDVALRCDPISGHVSLYWYRQALGQGPEFLTYFNYEAQQDKSGLPNDRFSAERPEGSISTLTIQRTEQRDSAMYRCASSLATSGRIPTSTDTQYFGPGTRLTVL.

This clonotype has a handful of counts. This chain links TRBV18 with TRBJ1-1; possible D gene TRBD1, 5 bases. V lost 5 bases, J lost 4 bases, and 20 bases lay in between. The CDR3 is 16 amino acids. Germline CDR1 reads KGHSH; CDR2 reads LQKENI. CDR3 region: CASSSLYPTEITEAFF. The DNA for the CDR3 is TGTGCCAGCTCATCGCTATACCCGACAGAAATCACTGAAGCTTTCTTT.

On this clonotype: This may stem from a read error, because a much larger clone lies one nucleotide away. The chain links TRBV29-1 to TRBJ2-2; D gene uncertain. Germline CDR1 reads SQVTM; CDR2 reads ANQGSEA. This CDR3 is 13 amino acids long. The CDR3 here is CGARQVEAGELFF. CDR3 coding DNA: TGCGGCGCCCGCCAGGTTGAGGCCGGGGAGCTGTTTTTT.

Only a few counts were recorded for this clonotype. This chain uses TRBV28 with TRBJ2-3, with 7 positions matching TRBD1. V shed 7 bases and J 5 bases; nucleotides not matched to a gene: 9. The germline V gene has CDR1 MDHEN and CDR2 SYDVKM. This CDR3 contains 14 residues. CDR3 DNA: TGTGCCAGCACCTACGACAGGGTTCAAGATACGCAGTATTTT. Protein product: CASTYDRVQDTQYF.

Many counts were recorded for this clonotype. The rearrangement links TRBV10-3 to TRBJ1-4; TRBD1 matches at 7 bases. J was trimmed by 6 bases and V by 3 bases; bases with no gene match: 7. Germline V gene data show CDR1 as ENHRY and CDR2 as SYGVKD. CDR3 length equals 15 residues. The CDR3 loop reads CAISDPGQSYEKLFF. The CDR3 DNA reads TGTGCCATCAGTGACCCGGGACAGAGTTATGAAAAACTGTTTTTT.

This clonotype was picked up a small number of times. This chain links TRBV7-6 with TRBJ2-7, with D unclear. Germline V gene sequence: CDR1 SGHVS, CDR2 FNYEAQ. V was shortened by 0 bases and J by 3 bases, with 12 bases between the two germline ends. CDR3 length: 15 residues. The DNA for the CDR3 is TGTGCCAGCAGCTTAGCAGTTGGCAGGAGCTACGAGCAGTACTTC. Translated, it gives CASSLAVGRSYEQYF.

Comment on this clonotype: A read error may produce the germline difference seen at one junction end. This chain connects TRBV12-3 or TRBV12-4 to TRBJ2-3; TRBD1 agrees at 7 bases. The CDR3 runs 16 residues. The CDR3 here is CASSRDSSARTNTQYF. The CDR3 bases are TGTGCCAGCAGTCGGGACAGCTCAGCGCGCACAAATACGCAGTATTTT.

The V call is TRBV7-3, the J call TRBJ2-5, with D tentatively TRBD1 (6 bases). Germline CDR1 SGHTA, CDR2 FQGTGA. The CDR3 consists of 13 residues. V was trimmed by 5 bases and J by 4 bases, leaving 11 bases between them. The CDR3 reads CASSPQGSETQYF. The CDR3 region has the DNA TGTGCCAGCAGCCCTCAGGGGTCAGAGACCCAGTACTTC.

J is TRBJ1-5 and V is TRBV20-1, with a weak D call TRBD1 (6 bases). Germline CDR1 is DFQATT and CDR2 is SNEGSKA (reference sequence). The germline V and J ends were trimmed by 5 bases and 1 base, with 15 bases remaining between them. CDR3 length: 15 amino acids. The chain's CDR3 is CSAGLEGGSNQPQHF. Here the CDR3 DNA reads TGCAGTGCTGGGTTGGAGGGGGGGAGCAATCAGCCCCAGCATTTT.

As concerns this clonotype: A much larger clonotype is one base distant, so this may be a read error. The conserved phenylalanine or tryptophan normally closing the CDR3 is absent here, so this likely arose from a read error. The chain joins TRBV3-1 to TRBJ2-7, with a weak D call TRBD1 (6 bases). The CDR3 is 13 amino acids. From germline, CDR1 is LGHDT and CDR2 YNNKEL (reference sequence). Trimming cost V 5 bases and J 3 bases, with 11 bases left between them. CDR3 loop: CASSEGHNYEQYL. The DNA for the CDR3 is TGTGCCAGCAGCGAGGGACATAACTACGAGCAGTACCTC.